The 27 T cell receptor beta chains reported below all come from one sample, sequenced in a study of blood T cells in healthy people across ages. Sample-barcoded 5' priming and a J-beta primer mix drove a second PCR of roughly 6 to 12 cycles. TCRdb re-called the 5' RACE reads with MiXCR, one entry per CDR3 protein. The profile covers 1,800,000 or so distinct CDR3 sequences, with approximately 40% appearing a single time and 23% taken by the ten largest. Sequenced material: blood. These receptors originate from a human donor in good health.

In the case of this clonotype: Since no conserved phenylalanine or tryptophan closes the CDR3, a read error is the likely cause. The CDR3 sequence: CASSIGQSWEQYL. The CDR3 DNA reads as TGTGCCAGCAGCATAGGACAGTCCTGGGAGCAGTACTTA. V and J are TRBV12-3 or TRBV12-4 and TRBJ2-7, with TRBD1 as a possible D gene (6 bases). The CDR3 is made up of 13 amino acids. V dropped 6 bases and J dropped 7 bases, with 16 bases sitting between them.

This clonotype was detected only once. The chain combines TRBV15 with TRBJ1-2; unclear D gene. The CDR3 is made up of 16 amino acids. Per the germline V gene, CDR1 is LNHNV and CDR2 is YYDKDF (reference sequence). V shed 0 bases and J shed 4 bases, with 15 bases lying between them. In nucleotides, the CDR3 is TGTGCCACCAGCAGAGATAGCGGCAAGCTGTCCTATGGCTACACCTTC. It codes for CATSRDSGKLSYGYTF.

The chain combines TRBV3-1 with TRBJ1-2, with 7 bases lining up with TRBD1. V lost 3 bases, J lost 1 base, and 11 bases stayed unmatched. This CDR3 spans 17 amino acids. Looked up from germline, CDR1 is LGHDT and CDR2 is YNNKEL (reference sequence). The CDR3 reads CASSQVDRTWINYGYTF. The CDR3 coding sequence is TGTGCCAGCAGCCAGGTGGACAGGACCTGGATTAACTATGGCTACACCTTC.

This clonotype was counted between two and nine times. This chain joins TRBV7-2 and TRBJ1-4, with 8 bases identical to TRBD1. The CDR3 has 16 amino acids. Germline V CDR1 and CDR2: SGHTA, FQGNSA. J was trimmed by 2 bases and V by 4 bases; bases with no gene match: 6. Written as DNA, the CDR3 is TGTGCCAGCAGCTACCAGGGGGCGCGGACTAATGAAAAACTGTTTTTT. It translates to CASSYQGARTNEKLFF. Supplemented by reference TRBV7-2 and TRBJ1-4, the full variable domain reads GAGVSQSPSNKVTEKGKDVELRCDPISGHTALYWYRQSLGQGLEFLIYFQGNSAPDKSGLPSDRFSAERTGGSVSTLTIQRTQQEDSAVYLCASSYQGARTNEKLFFGSGTQLSVL.

The rearrangement joins TRBV9 to TRBJ2-1; 7 nucleotides align to TRBD2. The CDR3 length is 15 residues. The V and J ends lost 3 bases and 2 bases, in that order; junction bases with no gene match: 5. Germline CDR1 and CDR2: SGDLS and YYNGEE. The CDR3 here is CASSASSGAYNEQFF. The CDR3 nucleotides are TGTGCCAGCAGCGCCTCTAGCGGTGCCTACAATGAGCAGTTCTTC.

This clonotype was seen more than once but under ten times. This rearrangement joins TRBV10-3 to TRBJ2-7; D might be TRBD1 or TRBD2, each matching 6 bases. The V gene lost 8 bases and the J gene lost 5 bases, with 13 bases spanning the gap. CDR3 length: 12 amino acids. Germline-derived CDR1 and CDR2 are ENHRY and SYGVKD. The CDR3 DNA is TGTGCCATCCCCCAGGGGAGGAACGAGCAGTACTTC. Amino acids: CAIPQGRNEQYF.

This sequence joins TRBV29-1 and TRBJ1-1, with TRBD1 matching over 10 bases. After removal of 3 bases from V and 1 base from J, the junction contained 8 bases not matched to a gene. The CDR3 has 16 amino acids. Germline V gives CDR1 SQVTM, CDR2 ANQGSEA. CDR3 DNA sequence: TGCAGCGTTGAGGATCTCGGACAGGGGGGGAACACTGAAGCTTTCTTT. Protein product: CSVEDLGQGGNTEAFF.

With respect to this clonotype: No conserved phenylalanine or tryptophan ends this CDR3, so it is likely a read error. The chain employs TRBV29-1 and TRBJ2-3, with a weak D call TRBD1 (5 bases). V was pared by 0 bases and J by 2 bases, with 12 bases between. CDR3 length: 15 amino acids. Germline CDR1 and CDR2: SQVTM and ANQGSEA. The CDR3 DNA follows: TGCAGCGTTGAAGATCAGGGCAGAATCACAGATACGCAGTATTTG. Encoded protein: CSVEDQGRITDTQYL.

This clonotype has a handful of counts. This chain connects TRBV12-3 or TRBV12-4 to TRBJ2-1; no definite D call. The CDR3 length is 14 residues. V was clipped by 2 bases and J by 8 bases, with 13 bases between them. CDR3 nucleotides: TGTGCCAGCAGTTTAATCGTTAAGAGCCATGAGCAGTTCTTC. This codes for CASSLIVKSHEQFF.

V is TRBV7-2 and J is TRBJ2-3, with 7 bases lining up with TRBD1. The CDR3 covers 16 residues. Trimming cost V 1 base and J 2 bases; bases outside gene matches: 6. Germline V gene data show CDR1 as SGHTA and CDR2 as FQGNSA. The CDR3 nucleotides are TGTGCCAGCAGCTTAGAGGGACAGCTCCCCACAGATACGCAGTATTTT. This encodes CASSLEGQLPTDTQYF.

This clonotype occurred once. This chain joins TRBV29-1 and TRBJ2-3; D call uncertain. This CDR3 is built from 15 residues. Trimming stripped 3 bases from V and 4 bases from J, with 17 bases between. Germline loops: CDR1 SQVTM, CDR2 ANQGSEA. CDR3 nucleotide sequence: TGCAGCGTTGATCTAGGATCCGAAAATCCAGATACGCAGTATTTT. It encodes CSVDLGSENPDTQYF.

This clonotype was recorded at least ten times. This rearrangement joins TRBV12-3 or TRBV12-4 to TRBJ2-7; 8 nucleotides line up with TRBD1. Trimming cost V 7 bases and J 3 bases; bases outside gene matches: 8. The CDR3 is 14 residues long. CDR3 in amino acids: CASTGTGELYEQYF. In nucleotides, the CDR3 is TGTGCCAGCACCGGGACAGGCGAACTCTACGAGCAGTACTTC.

CDR3 in DNA: TGTGCCAGCACCACGAACGACAGGCAGGGCTACACCTTC. Its protein is CASTTNDRQGYTF. The chain joins TRBV6-6 to TRBJ1-2; possibly TRBD1 for D (6 bases). Germline V lookup: CDR1 MNHNY, CDR2 SVGAGI (reference sequence). V was cut by 7 bases and J by 8 bases, with 17 bases left in between. This CDR3 comprises 13 residues.

There are a few counts of this clonotype. The chain couples TRBV5-1 to TRBJ2-6; D may be TRBD1 or TRBD2 (6 bases each). CDR3 length: 16 residues. Germline V gene sequence: CDR1 SGHRS, CDR2 YFSETQ. Trimming pared 2 bases from V and 4 bases from J, leaving 13 bases between. The DNA for the CDR3 is TGCGCCAGCAGCTTAGTCCCGGGGGCCGGGGCCAACGTCCTGACTTTC. The encoded protein is CASSLVPGAGANVLTF.

The chain employs TRBV4-1 and TRBJ2-7, with D unresolved. V was clipped by 4 bases and J by 5 bases, with 15 bases between them. The CDR3 covers 14 residues. Germline V gives CDR1 MGHRA, CDR2 YSYEKL. CDR3: CASSPIMRSHEQYF. DNA for the CDR3: TGCGCCAGCAGCCCGATCATGCGAAGCCACGAGCAGTACTTC.

This clonotype was seen only a few times. The genes are TRBV7-2 and TRBJ2-7; TRBD2 aligns across 9 bases. The tail of the sequence fits TRBJ2-5 better, so the J call may be wrong. In germline, CDR1 is SGHTA, CDR2 FQGNSA. There are 15 residues in the CDR3. Written as DNA, the CDR3 is TGTGCCAGCAGCTCTCAGCGGGGGGAAGGGGAGACCCAGTACTTC. Protein: CASSSQRGEGETQYF.

This chain uses TRBV7-9 with TRBJ2-1; tentative D call: TRBD1 (5 bases). Germline V lookup: CDR1 SEHNR, CDR2 FQNEAQ (reference sequence). The CDR3 spans 14 residues. Trimming stripped 0 bases from V and 14 bases from J, with 17 bases between. For the CDR3, the DNA is TGTGCCAGCAGCTTAGCCAACCCGACAGCAAGGAAGTTCTTC. Amino acid sequence: CASSLANPTARKFF.

This chain links TRBV6-6 with TRBJ1-2; 9 nucleotides agree with TRBD1. The CDR3 has 13 amino acids. CDR1 MNHNY and CDR2 SVGAGI come from the germline V gene (reference sequence). V lost 6 bases, J lost 3 bases, and 2 bases stayed unmatched. CDR3 in amino acids: CASRQGADYGYTF. The CDR3 region has the DNA TGTGCCAGCAGACAGGGGGCGGACTATGGCTACACCTTC.

This clonotype was detected only a few times. The CDR3 DNA is TGTGCCAGCAGCCCAAGACAGGGGGTAAATTGGGAGACCCAGTACTTC. Translation: CASSPRQGVNWETQYF. The genes are TRBV28 and TRBJ2-5; 9 positions match TRBD1. Trimming removed 6 bases from V and 5 bases from J; junction bases left unmatched: 13. CDR1 MDHEN and CDR2 SYDVKM come from the germline V gene. The CDR3 runs 16 residues. The full variable domain, in which reference TRBV28 and TRBJ2-5 provide the parts outside the CDR3, is DVKVTQSSRYLVKRTGEKVFLECVQDMDHENMFWYRQDPGLGLRLIYFSYDVKMKEKGDIPEGYSVSREKKERFSLILESASTNQTSMYLCASSPRQGVNWETQYFGPGTRLLVL.

The chain uses TRBV28 and TRBJ2-1, with 8 positions matching TRBD1. V shed 7 bases and J 3 bases; nucleotides not matched to a gene: 8. The germline CDR1 and CDR2 sequences are MDHEN and SYDVKM. There are 15 residues in the CDR3. This chain's CDR3 is CASIGTGPYYNEQFF. The CDR3 DNA follows: TGTGCCAGCATTGGGACAGGCCCTTACTACAATGAGCAGTTCTTC.

V and J are TRBV7-2 and TRBJ2-7, with D unclear. Looked up from germline, CDR1 is SGHTA and CDR2 is FQGNSA. CDR3 size: 16 residues. Trimming stripped 0 bases from V and 2 bases from J, with 14 bases between. The CDR3 nucleotides are TGTGCCAGCAGCTTAGCGAGTGGTACTGGACCCTACGAGCAGTACTTC. Translated: CASSLASGTGPYEQYF. Combining the CDR3 with reference TRBV7-2 and TRBJ2-7 gives the whole variable domain GAGVSQSPSNKVTEKGKDVELRCDPISGHTALYWYRQSLGQGLEFLIYFQGNSAPDKSGLPSDRFSAERTGGSVSTLTIQRTQQEDSAVYLCASSLASGTGPYEQYFGPGTRLTVT.

CDR3 sequence: CSVPGQANYGYTF. Written as DNA, the CDR3 is TGCAGCGTGCCGGGACAGGCTAACTATGGCTACACCTTC. V is TRBV29-1 and J is TRBJ1-2; 8 bases are shared with TRBD1. The V gene end was trimmed by 6 bases and the J gene end by 0 bases; junction bases not matched to a gene: 3. This CDR3 region has 13 residues. Germline V gene lookup returns CDR1 SQVTM and CDR2 ANQGSEA. The full variable domain, rest sourced from reference TRBV29-1 and TRBJ1-2, is SAVISQKPSRDICQRGTSLTIQCQVDSQVTMMFWYRQQPGQSLTLIATANQGSEATYESGFVIDKFPISRPNLTFSTLTVSNMSPEDSSIYLCSVPGQANYGYTFGSGTRLTVV.

The chain is built from TRBV6-2 or TRBV6-3 and TRBJ1-5; D is possibly TRBD1 (5 bases). The CDR3 runs to 16 residues. The germline CDR1 and CDR2 sequences are MNHEY and SVGEGT. V gave up 3 bases and J gave up 3 bases, with 15 bases separating them. The CDR3 nucleotides read TGTGCCAGCAGTTATTTTGACAGCTTTCACAATCAGCCCCAGCATTTT. The encoded protein is CASSYFDSFHNQPQHF.

This chain joins TRBV24-1 and TRBJ2-1; a possible D gene is TRBD1 (6 bases). The germline CDR1 and CDR2 sequences are KGHDR and SFDVKD. V lost 2 bases, J lost 4 bases, and 17 bases lay in between. This CDR3 spans 17 amino acids. The CDR3: CATSDWLVGQLYNEQFF. The CDR3 nucleotides read TGTGCCACCAGTGATTGGTTAGTCGGACAGCTTTACAATGAGCAGTTCTTC.

This clonotype was counted a few times. V usage is TRBV18 and J usage is TRBJ1-2, with D uncertain. V was pared by 3 bases and J by 4 bases, with 15 bases between. The V gene's germline CDR1 is KGHSH and CDR2 LQKENI. The CDR3 runs to 15 residues. The CDR3 DNA is TGTGCCAGCTCACCCCGGGAATTGTCGGTCTATGGCTACACCTTC. Protein sequence: CASSPRELSVYGYTF. Together with reference TRBV18 and TRBJ1-2, the CDR3 gives the full variable domain: NAGVMQNPRHLVRRRGQEARLRCSPMKGHSHVYWYRQLPEEGLKFMVYLQKENIIDESGMPKERFSAEFPKEGPSILRIQQVVRGDSAAYFCASSPRELSVYGYTFGSGTRLTVV.

This sequence joins TRBV7-2 and TRBJ2-7; 9 nucleotides align to TRBD2. Trimming removed 3 bases from V and 7 bases from J; junction bases left unmatched: 10. Germline CDR1 is SGHTA and CDR2 is FQGNSA. The CDR3 has 15 amino acids. The CDR3 DNA sequence: TGTGCCAGCAGCTTCGGGACTAGCCGGTCGGGGGAGCAGTACTTC. Residues: CASSFGTSRSGEQYF.

The gene calls are TRBV4-3 and TRBJ2-6; perhaps TRBD1 as D (5 bases). CDR1 and CDR2 from the germline V gene are LGHNA and YSLEER. The CDR3 extends over 17 amino acids. Trimming pared 0 bases from V and 0 bases from J, leaving 9 bases between. CDR3 sequence (DNA): TGCGCCAGCAGCCAAGATAGGACATCCTCTGGGGCCAACGTCCTGACTTTC. Translating gives CASSQDRTSSGANVLTF.